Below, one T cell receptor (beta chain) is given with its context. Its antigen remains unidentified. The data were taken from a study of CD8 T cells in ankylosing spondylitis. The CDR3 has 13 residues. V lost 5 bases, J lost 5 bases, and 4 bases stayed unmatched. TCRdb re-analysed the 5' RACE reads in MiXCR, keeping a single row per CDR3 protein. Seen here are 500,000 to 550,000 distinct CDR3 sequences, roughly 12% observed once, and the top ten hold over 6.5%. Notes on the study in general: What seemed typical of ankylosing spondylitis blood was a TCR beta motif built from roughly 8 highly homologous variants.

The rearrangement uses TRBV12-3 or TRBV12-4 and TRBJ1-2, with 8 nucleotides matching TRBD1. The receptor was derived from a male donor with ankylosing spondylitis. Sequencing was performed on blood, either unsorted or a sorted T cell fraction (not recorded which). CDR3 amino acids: CASSRTGYYGYTF. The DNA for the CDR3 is TGTGCCAGCAGTCGGACAGGGTATTATGGCTACACCTTC.